This entry lists 8 T cell receptor beta chains sequenced from one sample in a study of CD8 T cells in ankylosing spondylitis. Study outcomes and limitations: A motif of 7 to 9 highly homologous TCR beta variants was seen as apparently characteristic of ankylosing spondylitis blood.

One entry per CDR3 protein results from TCRdb running MiXCR on the 5' RACE reads. The sample lists 700,000 to 1,000,000 distinct CDR3 sequences, around 11% occurring once. No antigen has been identified for these receptors. Source material: blood, either unsorted or a sorted T cell fraction (not recorded which). The receptors were sampled from a male donor with ankylosing spondylitis.

V is TRBV20-1 and J is TRBJ1-5; 8 bases fit TRBD1. CDR3 size: 16 residues. Trimming cost V 6 bases and J 1 base; bases outside gene matches: 11. Germline-derived CDR1 and CDR2 are DFQATT and SNEGSKA (reference sequence). DNA for the CDR3: TGCAGTGCCCTCCTCTCAGCAGGGGGCAGCAATCAGCCCCAGCATTTT. Protein product: CSALLSAGGSNQPQHF.

This clonotype was recorded at least ten times. This chain links TRBV25-1 with TRBJ2-7; 10 bases match TRBD1. Trimming cost V 11 bases and J 5 bases; bases outside gene matches: 6. This CDR3 region has 12 residues. Germline loops: CDR1 MGHDK, CDR2 SYGVNS. The CDR3 loop is CAHGTGEDEQYF. In DNA, the CDR3 is TGTGCCCACGGGACAGGGGAGGACGAGCAGTACTTC.

This clonotype was counted at least ten times. The V gene is TRBV29-1, the J gene TRBJ1-1, with D perhaps TRBD1 (5 bases). Trimming took 5 bases from V and 5 from J, leaving 12 bases between them. The CDR3 extends over 12 amino acids. The germline CDR1 and CDR2 sequences are SQVTM and ANQGSEA. CDR3 nucleotide sequence: TGCAGCGTTAGCAGGGATCGAACTGAAGCTTTCTTT. As protein: CSVSRDRTEAFF.

Written as DNA, the CDR3 is TGCAGTGCTAGAGACCCCAGGGCTTACTACGAGCAGTACTTC. Translated, it gives CSARDPRAYYEQYF. The V and J genes are TRBV20-1 and TRBJ2-7, with D tentatively TRBD1 (5 bases). Germline V gene sequence: CDR1 DFQATT, CDR2 SNEGSKA (reference sequence). The CDR3 runs 14 residues. Trimming pared 0 bases from V and 3 bases from J, leaving 12 bases between.

The V gene is TRBV15, the J gene TRBJ2-2; 7 positions agree with TRBD2. CDR3 length equals 13 residues. The junction had 5 bases not matched to a gene; V was cut back by 8 bases and J by 5 bases. Germline V gene lookup returns CDR1 LNHNV and CDR2 YYDKDF (reference sequence). Here the CDR3 DNA reads TGTGCCACCGGGACTAAGAGGACCGGGGAGCTGTTTTTT. Its protein is CATGTKRTGELFF. Based on the CDR3 plus reference TRBV15 and TRBJ2-2, the full variable domain is DAMVIQNPRYQVTQFGKPVTLSCSQTLNHNVMYWYQQKSSQAPKLLFHYYDKDFNNEADTPDNFQSRRPNTSFCFLDIRSPGLGDTAMYLCATGTKRTGELFFGEGSRLTVL.

This clonotype was detected many times. The J gene is TRBJ2-5, the V gene TRBV29-1, with 7 positions matching TRBD1. The germline CDR1 and CDR2 sequences are SQVTM and ANQGSEA. V was clipped by 2 bases and J by 5 bases; unmatched bases: 5. The CDR3 has 13 amino acids. CDR3 sequence: CSVEKGQWETQYF. The CDR3 DNA is TGCAGCGTTGAAAAGGGACAGTGGGAGACCCAGTACTTC.

This clonotype was found many times. The chain couples TRBV29-1 to TRBJ1-4, with a weak D call TRBD1 (6 bases). V lost 5 bases, J lost 8 bases, and 12 bases lay in between. Germline V lookup: CDR1 SQVTM, CDR2 ANQGSEA. The CDR3 has 12 residues. The CDR3 loop reads CSVRTEGEKLFF. The DNA of the CDR3 is TGCAGCGTTCGGACAGAGGGGGAAAAACTGTTTTTT.

This clonotype has more than one count but fewer than ten. J is TRBJ2-6 and V is TRBV11-1; D is perhaps TRBD2 (5 bases). The CDR3 runs 15 residues. CDR1 is SGHAT, CDR2 FQDESV, per germline (reference sequence). Between the trimmed V and J ends, which lost 6 bases and 2 bases, there was a span of 11 bases. The CDR3 here is CASSSIGAGANVLTF. The CDR3 DNA is TGTGCCAGCAGTTCAATCGGGGCTGGGGCCAACGTCCTGACTTTC.